A single sample is the source of the 8 T cell receptor beta chains below, sequenced in a study of cytomegalovirus exposure and HLA in healthy donors. Amplification used 60 Vbeta primers and 13 Jbeta primers. Generated by immunoSEQ multiplex PCR, the TCRdb table keeps only in-frame clones and is missing some. Of some 160,000 clones listed, around 80% are singletons. The sample comprised PBMCs. These receptors originate from a man aged 35-49 years in good health and CMV-seronegative.

The J gene is TRBJ2-7, the V gene TRBV21-1; the tabulated D call, TRBD2, remains unverified against the DNA. TRBV21-1 is shown as a pseudogene. CDR3 size: 16 residues. The CDR3 is CASSKGLAGGRDEQYV. In DNA form, the CDR3 reads TGTGCCAGCAGCAAAGGACTAGCGGGAGGGAGGGACGAGCAGTACGTC.

The chain combines TRBV9 with TRBJ2-7; 8 bases are shared with TRBD1. The V gene end was trimmed by 4 bases and the J gene end by 2 bases; junction bases not matched to a gene: 8. Germline CDR1 is SGDLS and CDR2 is YYNGEE. The CDR3 length is 15 residues. CDR3 coding DNA: TGTGCCAGCAGCCCTTCCGGGACAGGAGCCTACGAGCAGTACTTC. Translation gives CASSPSGTGAYEQYF.

The gene calls are TRBV7-9 and TRBJ1-6; tentative D call: TRBD1 (5 bases). This CDR3 has 14 amino acids. The germline V and J ends were trimmed by 1 base and 17 bases, with 18 bases remaining between them. The germline V gene has CDR1 SEHNR and CDR2 FQNEAQ (reference sequence). The CDR3: CASSLEGSRARVHF. In nucleotides, the CDR3 is TGTGCCAGCAGCTTAGAGGGATCCAGGGCCCGGGTCCACTTT.

The chain is built from TRBV9 and TRBJ2-7, with D tentatively TRBD2 (5 bases). Germline V lookup: CDR1 SGDLS, CDR2 YYNGEE. Trimming cost V 0 bases and J 0 bases, with 10 bases left between them. This CDR3 is built from 15 residues. The CDR3 bases are TGTGCCAGCAGCGTAGGCAGCGGAGCCTCCTACGAGCAGTACTTC. Encoded protein: CASSVGSGASYEQYF.

The rearrangement joins TRBV5-1 to TRBJ2-5; possibly TRBD1 for D (6 bases). V was shortened by 4 bases and J by 1 base, with 11 bases between the two germline ends. This CDR3 is 14 amino acids long. Germline lookup yields CDR1 SGHRS and CDR2 YFSETQ. Written as DNA, the CDR3 is TGCGCCAGCAGCACCCGGGACACCCAAGAGACCCAGTACTTC. As protein: CASSTRDTQETQYF.

This clone was seen a few times. The rearrangement joins TRBV28 to TRBJ2-3, with TRBD2 identical over 8 bases. The CDR3 extends over 16 amino acids. The V segment lost 1 base and the J segment 2 bases; nucleotides outside the gene matches: 5. The V gene's germline CDR1 is MDHEN and CDR2 SYDVKM. For the CDR3, the DNA is TGTGCCAGCAGTTTATATGATAGCGGGAACACAGATACGCAGTATTTT. Protein product: CASSLYDSGNTDTQYF.

This chain links TRBV29-1 with TRBJ2-5, with TRBD2 matching over 9 bases. V shed 3 bases, J shed 1 base, and the junction held 3 bases outside the gene matches. CDR1 and CDR2 from the germline V gene are SQVTM and ANQGSEA. CDR3 size: 14 residues. The CDR3 nucleotides read TGCAGCGTTGAGCCTAGCGGGGCCCAAGAGACCCAGTACTTC. This codes for CSVEPSGAQETQYF.

V usage is TRBV5-4 and J usage is TRBJ2-5; 12 bases agree with TRBD1. CDR1 and CDR2 (germline): SGHNT, YYREEE (reference sequence). Losses at the gene ends were 4 bases for V and 11 bases for J; bases not matched to a gene: 12. The CDR3 spans 15 residues. The CDR3 protein is CASSPEGQGALEQYF. The DNA for the CDR3 is TGTGCCAGCAGCCCTGAGGGACAGGGGGCTCTTGAGCAGTACTTC. Looking up the rest from reference TRBV5-4 and TRBJ2-5 gives the full variable domain: ETGVTQSPTHLIKTRGQQVTLRCSSQSGHNTVSWYQQALGQGPQFIFQYYREEENGRGNFPPRFSGLQFPNYSSELNVNALELDDSALYLCASSPEGQGALEQYFGPGTRLLVL.